The sequence of this T cell receptor (beta chain) was determined in a study of blood T cell repertoires in COVID-19. Assay used: immunoSEQ multiplex PCR; TCRdb lists only in-frame clones, some missing. This sample has roughly 410,000 clones; about 87% occur once, and the top ten carry about 2.1%. V lost 6 bases and J lost 11, with 16 bases in between. The CDR3 has 11 amino acids. Germline V lookup: CDR1 DFQATT, CDR2 SNEGSKA (reference sequence). The sequenced sample was peripheral blood. The gene calls are TRBV20-1 and TRBJ1-1; no firm D call. This clonotype was obtained from a woman between 55 and 75 years old with COVID-19, enrolled during active disease. The CDR3 sequence is CSAMKTQAAFF. In DNA form, the CDR3 reads TGCAGTGCGATGAAGACCCAGGCCGCTTTCTTT.